A selection of T cell receptor beta chains follows, all from one sample in a study of blood T cell repertoires in COVID-19. Using immunoSEQ multiplex PCR, the repertoire was profiled, and TCRdb retains in-frame clones only, with some absent. Found here are around 450,000 clones, approximately 90% of them singletons; the top ten hold 4% to 5.5%. What was sequenced was peripheral blood. All receptors come from a woman aged 30 to 39 with acute or convalescent COVID-19. The CDR3 runs from the conserved cysteine through the conserved F or W. The order of the fields is J gene, V gene, CDR3 protein.

J gene: TRBJ1-2
V gene: TRBV3-1/TRBV3-2
CDR3 protein: CASSPGQGLLGYTF

J gene: TRBJ1-2
V gene: TRBV24-1
CDR3 protein: CATSDLYRREKMYGYTF

J gene: TRBJ2-2
V gene: TRBV24-1
CDR3 protein: CATSWGRGKVTGELFF

J gene: TRBJ2-1
V gene: TRBV14
CDR3 protein: CASSRRGTGSREQFF

J gene: TRBJ2-5
V gene: TRBV9
CDR3 protein: CASSVDQGAGETQYF

J gene: TRBJ2-1
V gene: TRBV6-5
CDR3 protein: CASSYSNEVEQFF

J gene: TRBJ2-7
V gene: TRBV11-2
CDR3 protein: CASSPRTSGGEQYF

J gene: TRBJ1-4
V gene: TRBV15
CDR3 protein: CATSRPTGEATNEKLFF

J gene: TRBJ2-5
V gene: TRBV12-3/TRBV12-4
CDR3 protein: CASSLVRKETQYF

J gene: TRBJ1-6
V gene: TRBV7-8
CDR3 protein: CASSSGTDNSPLHF

J gene: TRBJ2-1
V gene: TRBV9
CDR3 protein: CASSFTGSPYNEQFF

J gene: TRBJ2-1
V gene: TRBV9
CDR3 protein: CASSAGGGYNEQFF

J gene: TRBJ2-5
V gene: TRBV11-1
CDR3 protein: CASSLGQGGLEETQYF

J gene: TRBJ1-4
V gene: TRBV6-6
CDR3 protein: CASSYRDKQVFF

J gene: TRBJ2-3
V gene: TRBV30
CDR3 protein: CAWRYMGRTQYF

J gene: TRBJ1-2
V gene: TRBV19
CDR3 protein: CASSIADSYGYTF

J gene: TRBJ1-2
V gene: TRBV5-4
CDR3 protein: CASRTDRVGGYTF

J gene: TRBJ2-1
V gene: TRBV6-5
CDR3 protein: CASRLYAYNEQFF

J gene: TRBJ2-6
V gene: TRBV4-1
CDR3 protein: CASSQVSGSGANVLTF

J gene: TRBJ2-7
V gene: TRBV6-5
CDR3 protein: CASLSRQSGSYEQYF

J gene: TRBJ2-2
V gene: TRBV3-1/TRBV3-2
CDR3 protein: CASSQGTGPIIPTGELFF

J gene: TRBJ1-1
V gene: TRBV30
CDR3 protein: CAWNSRFEAFF

J gene: TRBJ2-3
V gene: TRBV4-2
CDR3 protein: CASSPLAGGADTQYF

J gene: TRBJ2-2
V gene: TRBV19
CDR3 protein: CASSIVASGGEWTGELFF

J gene: TRBJ1-1
V gene: TRBV6-5
CDR3 protein: CASSSRGNTEAFF

J gene: TRBJ2-7
V gene: TRBV10-2
CDR3 protein: CARTGQGREQYF

J gene: TRBJ1-3
V gene: TRBV6-1
CDR3 protein: CASSEYSGNTIYF

J gene: TRBJ1-2
V gene: TRBV12-3/TRBV12-4
CDR3 protein: CASSSLANYGYTF

J gene: TRBJ2-1
V gene: TRBV30
CDR3 protein: CAWIFLALGNEQFF

J gene: TRBJ2-2
V gene: TRBV18
CDR3 protein: CASSPPSGGQNTGELFF

J gene: TRBJ2-7
V gene: TRBV11-2
CDR3 protein: CASSFRSGGYEQYF

J gene: TRBJ1-6
V gene: TRBV5-1
CDR3 protein: CASSVQVHNSPLHF

J gene: TRBJ2-1
V gene: TRBV28
CDR3 protein: CASSLEAGGYNEQFF

J gene: TRBJ1-2
V gene: TRBV6-5
CDR3 protein: CASRTGTESLGYTF

J gene: TRBJ2-3
V gene: TRBV9
CDR3 protein: CASSLRLATDTQYF

J gene: TRBJ1-4
V gene: TRBV11-2
CDR3 protein: CASNTDRVRGNEKLFF

J gene: TRBJ2-1
V gene: TRBV5-1
CDR3 protein: CASSLGQYNEQFF

J gene: TRBJ1-2
V gene: TRBV28
CDR3 protein: CASRTPGGYTF

J gene: TRBJ2-2
V gene: TRBV13
CDR3 protein: CASSQSGDRPTGELFF

J gene: TRBJ2-1
V gene: TRBV29-1
CDR3 protein: CSVEDPSSGGANEQFF

J gene: TRBJ2-7
V gene: TRBV13
CDR3 protein: CASSPQDKSYEQYF

J gene: TRBJ1-2
V gene: TRBV7-9
CDR3 protein: CASSSPPGGLVYGYTF

J gene: TRBJ2-3
V gene: TRBV11-2
CDR3 protein: CASSPLAGGSDTQYF

J gene: TRBJ2-7
V gene: TRBV29-1
CDR3 protein: CSVGTSAEQYF

J gene: TRBJ1-2
V gene: TRBV5-1
CDR3 protein: CASDTGGGYGYTF

J gene: TRBJ1-6
V gene: TRBV28
CDR3 protein: CASTPSGGPYSPLHF

J gene: TRBJ2-7
V gene: TRBV18
CDR3 protein: CASSTGLATYEQYF

J gene: TRBJ1-1
V gene: TRBV18
CDR3 protein: CASSTDQPGSNTEAFF

J gene: TRBJ2-5
V gene: TRBV23-1
CDR3 protein: CASSQSGGYQETQYF

J gene: TRBJ2-5
V gene: TRBV9
CDR3 protein: CASSVGTDQETQYF

J gene: TRBJ1-3
V gene: TRBV2
CDR3 protein: CASHDRAGNTIYF

J gene: TRBJ2-7
V gene: TRBV20-1
CDR3 protein: CSAREDGEQYF

J gene: TRBJ2-2
V gene: TRBV28
CDR3 protein: CASSLLSTANTGELFF

J gene: TRBJ2-1
V gene: TRBV7-8
CDR3 protein: CASSSWTGTNEQFF